This T cell receptor beta chain was sequenced during a study of siplizumab effects on memory and regulatory T cells (dated by TCRdb to between 2018 and 2021). Background on the whole study: The study examined how the anti-CD2 antibody siplizumab affects alloreactive T-cell subsets in allogeneic mixed lymphocyte reactions built from human PBMCs.

This clone appeared once. This receptor's antigen is unknown. Base qualities are not provided; no much larger clone lies one nucleotide away. Libraries came from the immunoSEQ multiplex PCR assay. Roughly 9.8 x 10^4 TCR templates per sample were assayed on the deep sequencing platform. Genomic DNA extracted from sorted T cells was used for TCRbeta CDR3 sequencing. The authors' analysis ran thus. The R programming language was used for the clonal analysis of the TCRbeta CDR3 data. Alloreactive CD4+ and CD8+ clones were defined by comparing unstimulated samples with post-reaction CFSE-low samples. Alloreactive CD4+ clones were assigned to regulatory or non-regulatory origin by matching sequences to sorted unstimulated Treg and non-Treg repertoires. TCRdb re-hosts the immuneACCESS table, in-frame sequences only. Its copies lack some clones; in the studies checked, an unresolved V gene accounts for under half of them, and the cause for the rest is not known. V and J calls and clone size come straight from that table; D and trimming were deduced from the DNA. The sample table records approximately 100,000 clones; approximately 94% of these occur just once. Around 0.6% of the sample is in the top ten clones.

Based on the germline V gene, the CDR1 and CDR2 sequences are MNHNS and SASEGT. Trimming accounts for 6 bases at V and 4 bases at J, while the number of junction bases matched to no gene is 7. Counted from cysteine to phenylalanine, this CDR3 has 14 amino acids. Only the CDR3 DNA is retained, 42 bases long and in frame from the first base. Study-level results and caveats: The cumulative frequency of alloreactive sequences that could be traced back to unstimulated CD4+ memory T cells was significantly reduced by siplizumab. No functional confirmation was obtained for the suppressive function of proliferating Tregs from siplizumab cultures. Among mappable alloreactive CD4+ clones, an average Treg-derived fraction of roughly 69% was observed with siplizumab, compared with roughly 28% in control reactions. Unstimulated naive T cells appeared to be more diverse than memory T cells, and naive cells seemed to make a substantial contribution to the alloresponse. Because sequences below about 10^-5 frequency were poorly captured, only a minor fraction of alloreactive clones could be mapped to unstimulated subsets. For roughly 75-95% of proliferating CD4+ or CD8+ clones, no naive or memory phenotype could be assigned.

Sorted unstimulated T cells and proliferating T cells recovered from mixed lymphocyte reactions were subjected to TCRbeta CDR3 sequencing. Fresh whole blood from ten HLA-typed healthy donors served as the source for isolating PBMCs. To map where alloreactive clones came from, CD4+ regulatory T cells in the unstimulated state were FACS-sorted. The sequence joins TRBV6-1 to TRBJ2-5, with 8 middle bases fitting TRBD2. The material sequenced was Tregs sorted from blood. This sequence originates from a human donor in good health. The nucleotide sequence reads TGTGCCAGCAGGATAAGCGGGAGACGAGAGACCCAGTACTTC. The translation is CASRISGRRETQYF.